The 32 T cell receptor beta chains presented below share a single source sample, sequenced in a study of shared clonotypes between healthy human individuals. Method: immunoSEQ multiplex PCR; TCRdb's copy keeps in-frame clones and lacks some. The table includes about 960,000 clones, 76% detected once. Source material: memory CD4+ T cells sorted from blood. The subset was: CD45RA-negative fraction. All receptors derive from a man aged 18 to 29 in good health.

The gene calls are TRBV18 and TRBJ2-1; possibly TRBD2 for D (5 bases). The CDR3 sequence is 14 residues long. The germline V gene has CDR1 KGHSH and CDR2 LQKENI. Trimming cost V 6 bases and J 2 bases, with 11 bases left between them. The CDR3 sequence: CASSRDLTYNEQFF. For the CDR3, the DNA is TGTGCCAGCTCCCGGGATTTAACCTACAATGAGCAGTTCTTC.

V is TRBV6-5 and J is TRBJ1-2; D is unresolved. This CDR3 has 13 amino acids. Germline lookup yields CDR1 MNHEY and CDR2 SVGAGI. CDR3 sequence: CGCASYPNYGYTF. The DNA for the CDR3 is TGTGGCTGCGCAAGCTACCCTAACTATGGCTACACCTTC.

The rearrangement links TRBV5-1 to TRBJ2-1, with TRBD2 matching 9 bases. Trimming took 4 bases from V and 4 from J; bases not matched to a gene: 15. The CDR3 is 18 residues long. Germline loops: CDR1 SGHRS, CDR2 YFSETQ. CDR3 sequence reads: CASSPRADLAGEYNEQFF. Here the CDR3 DNA reads TGCGCCAGCAGCCCTAGAGCCGATTTAGCGGGGGAGTACAATGAGCAGTTCTTC. The full variable domain, with the rest looked up from reference TRBV5-1 and TRBJ2-1, is KAGVTQTPRYLIKTRGQQVTLSCSPISGHRSVSWYQQTPGQGLQFLFEYFSETQRNKGNFPGRFSGRQFSNSRSEMNVSTLELGDSALYLCASSPRADLAGEYNEQFFGPGTRLTVL.

The chain combines TRBV30 with TRBJ1-5; D perhaps matches TRBD1 (5 bases). From germline, CDR1 is GTSNPN and CDR2 SVGIG (reference sequence). Trimming removed 4 bases from V and 2 bases from J, with 12 bases in between. The CDR3 length is 14 residues. CDR3 loop: CAWKSGVGNQPQHF. The DNA of the CDR3 is TGTGCCTGGAAATCGGGGGTCGGCAATCAGCCCCAGCATTTT.

The rearrangement links TRBV6-6 to TRBJ1-5; weak D call: TRBD1 (6 bases). V gave up 8 bases and J gave up 4 bases, with 15 bases separating them. Germline V gene sequence: CDR1 MNHNY, CDR2 SVGAGI (reference sequence). This CDR3 region has 14 residues. The CDR3 DNA sequence: TGTGCCAGCTCTAAGGGGGAGGATAATCAGCCCCAGCATTTT. Amino acids: CASSKGEDNQPQHF.

The rearrangement uses TRBV5-8 and TRBJ2-2; D ambiguous. The CDR3 contains 14 residues. Trimming shortened V by 5 bases and J by 7 bases, and 15 bases separated the two germline ends. The germline gives CDR1 SGHTS, CDR2 YDEGEE. The CDR3 nucleotides are TGTGCCAGCAGGCGCCGAGTCACGGGCGGGGAGCTGTTTTTT. The encoded protein is CASRRRVTGGELFF.

This rearrangement joins TRBV10-3 to TRBJ1-2, with D unclear. The CDR3 is made up of 16 amino acids. V gave up 6 bases and J gave up 6 bases, with 23 bases separating them. Germline V gene data show CDR1 as ENHRY and CDR2 as SYGVKD. The CDR3 coding sequence is TGTGCCATCAGCGAACTCCCGGCCGGGAATAGTGATGGCTACACCTTC. This encodes CAISELPAGNSDGYTF.

The chain employs TRBV27 and TRBJ2-5; D ambiguous. Germline-derived CDR1 and CDR2 are MNHEY and SMNVEV (reference sequence). The V end lost 4 bases, the J end lost 5 bases, and 11 bases lay between the germline ends. The CDR3 runs to 13 residues. CDR3 in amino acids: CASSSHKQETQYF. DNA of the CDR3: TGTGCCAGCAGTTCACATAAACAGGAGACCCAGTACTTC.

Turning to this clone: The germline gene is not matched at one end of the junction; a read error may be the cause. V usage is TRBV7-7 and J usage is TRBJ2-5; 8 bases are a match to TRBD1. Germline CDR1 SSHAT, CDR2 FNYEAQ (reference sequence). The CDR3 consists of 14 residues. CDR3 nucleotide sequence: TGTGCTAGCAGCTCCCAGGGGGCGCAGGAGACCCAGTACTTC. Translated: CASSSQGAQETQYF.

This chain connects TRBV19 to TRBJ1-6, with unresolved D. The V and J ends lost 4 bases and 3 bases respectively, with 10 bases between them. Looked up from germline, CDR1 is LNHDA and CDR2 is SQIVND (reference sequence). This CDR3 has 15 residues. The CDR3 coding sequence is TGTGCCAGTAGTAACGTGGCATACTATAATTCACCCCTCCACTTT. Its protein is CASSNVAYYNSPLHF. The whole variable domain, remainder taken from reference TRBV19 and TRBJ1-6, is DGGITQSPKYLFRKEGQNVTLSCEQNLNHDAMYWYRQDPGQGLRLIYYSQIVNDFQKGDIAEGYSVSREKKESFPLTVTSAQKNPTAFYLCASSNVAYYNSPLHFGNGTRLTVT.

This clone showed up just once. A junction boundary mismatches the germline segment, possibly from a read error. V and J are TRBV7-2 and TRBJ2-7, with 7 bases aligning to TRBD2. This CDR3 has 12 amino acids. Germline CDR1 and CDR2: SGHTA and FQGNSA. The CDR3 DNA reads TGTGCCAGCAGCTTATCCGGGGGGAGAGAGAACTTC. Translated: CASSLSGGRENF.

The rearrangement joins TRBV5-1 to TRBJ2-1; the D gene is possibly TRBD2 (6 bases). Germline CDR1 reads SGHRS; CDR2 reads YFSETQ. This CDR3 is 16 amino acids long. Trimming left V 4 bases short and J 0 bases short, with 14 bases between. This CDR3 is CASSTHGSGSYNEQFF. CDR3 nucleotides: TGCGCCAGCAGCACTCATGGTAGCGGCTCCTACAATGAGCAGTTCTTC.

The chain employs TRBV7-2 and TRBJ2-5, with 8 nucleotides matching TRBD1. Germline V gene data show CDR1 as SGHTA and CDR2 as FQGNSA. V gave up 5 bases and J gave up 5 bases; unmatched junction bases: 4. The CDR3 spans 13 residues. The CDR3: CASSTDRVETQYF. DNA of the CDR3: TGTGCCAGCAGCACGGACAGGGTGGAGACCCAGTACTTC. Variable domain in full (rest from reference TRBV7-2 and TRBJ2-5): GAGVSQSPSNKVTEKGKDVELRCDPISGHTALYWYRQSLGQGLEFLIYFQGNSAPDKSGLPSDRFSAERTGGSVSTLTIQRTQQEDSAVYLCASSTDRVETQYFGPGTRLLVL.

The chain employs TRBV30 and TRBJ1-2; 9 bases match TRBD1. V shed 5 bases, J shed 7 bases, and the junction held 8 bases outside the gene matches. The CDR3 has 13 amino acids. CDR1 is GTSNPN, CDR2 SVGIG, per germline (reference sequence). CDR3 amino acids: CAWGRTGASGYTF. The CDR3, as DNA: TGTGCCTGGGGAAGGACAGGGGCTTCTGGCTACACCTTC.

The rearrangement links TRBV2 to TRBJ2-3; 10 bases match TRBD2. Germline assignment: CDR1 SNHLY and CDR2 FYNNEI. V lost 10 bases to trimming and J lost 1 base; unmatched junction nucleotides: 5. The CDR3 contains 14 residues. CDR3 nucleotides: TGTGCCATCTCTAGCGGGGGAGGCACAGATACGCAGTATTTT. This codes for CAISSGGGTDTQYF.

This clone was counted a single time. The chain carries TRBV11-2 and TRBJ1-1; 8 nucleotides align to TRBD1. Germline-derived CDR1 and CDR2 are SGHAT and FQNNGV. V gave up 2 bases and J gave up 7 bases; unmatched junction bases: 3. The CDR3 spans 13 residues. CDR3 loop: CASSLRQGFEAFF. CDR3 coding DNA: TGTGCCAGCAGCTTAAGACAGGGGTTTGAAGCTTTCTTT.

V is TRBV5-1 and J is TRBJ1-4; the D is unclear. Trimming took off 3 bases at V and 3 bases at J, with 9 bases between the two ends. CDR1 is SGHRS and CDR2 is YFSETQ in the germline V gene. The CDR3 runs 14 residues. This chain's CDR3 is CASSSGSSNEKLFF. CDR3 in DNA: TGCGCCAGCAGCTCGGGGAGCTCTAATGAAAAACTGTTTTTT.

Note on this clone: The same CDR3 is also encoded by other DNA sequences in this sample. The J gene is TRBJ1-2, the V gene TRBV5-6, with unresolved D. This CDR3 has 11 amino acids. Germline lookup yields CDR1 SGHDT and CDR2 YYEEEE. V gave up 2 bases and J gave up 4 bases, with 3 bases separating them. The DNA of the CDR3 is TGTGCCAGCAGCTTAGGCTATGGCTACACCTTC. It is translated as CASSLGYGYTF.

This clone was counted a few times. This rearrangement joins TRBV29-1 to TRBJ1-3, with no clear D. The germline V gene encodes CDR1 SQVTM and CDR2 ANQGSEA. V was clipped by 3 bases and J by 0 bases, with 9 bases between them. This CDR3 is 14 amino acids long. The CDR3 sequence is CSVDQNLSGNTIYF. The CDR3 DNA reads as TGCAGCGTTGACCAGAACCTCTCTGGAAACACCATATATTTT.

The V call is TRBV28, the J call TRBJ2-5; 7 bases align to TRBD2. Germline CDR1 is MDHEN and CDR2 is SYDVKM. The CDR3 spans 17 residues. The ends lost 3 bases at V and 1 base at J; junction bases unmatched: 11. CDR3 nucleotide sequence: TGTGCCAGCAGTTTCCCCCACCTGACGGGGGGCCAAGAGACCCAGTACTTC. Amino acids: CASSFPHLTGGQETQYF.

The gene calls are TRBV18 and TRBJ2-7; 7 bases agree with TRBD1. Germline trimming cut 3 bases from V and 5 bases from J; bases unmatched to any gene: 7. CDR3 size: 14 residues. Germline-derived CDR1 and CDR2 are KGHSH and LQKENI. CDR3 nucleotides: TGTGCCAGCTCACCGATAACAGGGGTCGACGAGCAGTACTTC. It yields the protein CASSPITGVDEQYF.

Concerning this clone: This CDR3 is also generated by other DNA sequences in the sample. V usage is TRBV7-2 and J usage is TRBJ2-6, with D uncertain. The germline V and J ends were trimmed by 1 base and 0 bases, with 4 bases remaining between them. This CDR3 is built from 15 residues. The germline V gene encodes CDR1 SGHTA and CDR2 FQGNSA. CDR3 in DNA: TGTGCCAGCAGCTTAGGCGGCTCTGGGGCCAACGTCCTGACTTTC. Amino acids: CASSLGGSGANVLTF.

This chain links TRBV5-1 with TRBJ1-2; D uncertain. The V and J ends lost 4 bases and 4 bases respectively, with 11 bases between them. This CDR3 is built from 13 residues. The germline CDR1 and CDR2 sequences are SGHRS and YFSETQ. The CDR3 sequence: CASSQDGIYGYTF. The CDR3 nucleotides are TGCGCCAGCAGCCAGGACGGTATCTATGGCTACACCTTC.

The rearrangement links TRBV6-4 to TRBJ1-6, with unresolved D. V shed 4 bases and J shed 9 bases, with 10 bases lying between them. The germline V gene has CDR1 MRHNA and CDR2 SNTAGT. This CDR3 contains 13 residues. This CDR3 is CASSGGFSSPLHF. The CDR3 nucleotides are TGTGCCAGCAGTGGAGGGTTTAGTTCACCCCTCCACTTT.

A remark on this clone: This may come from a read error, since a much larger clone is one base off. Other DNA sequences in the same sample also yield this CDR3. The chain is built from TRBV7-8 and TRBJ1-2; 8 nucleotides align to TRBD1. Trimming cost V 5 bases and J 4 bases; bases outside gene matches: 3. The germline V gene encodes CDR1 SGHVS and CDR2 FQNEAQ. The CDR3 totals 13 residues. In DNA form, the CDR3 reads TGTGCCAGCAGCCCAGACAGGGGCTATGGCTACACCTTC. Translation gives CASSPDRGYGYTF.

The chain carries TRBV29-1 and TRBJ1-6, with D maybe TRBD1 (6 bases). CDR3 length: 13 amino acids. The V and J ends lost 4 bases and 7 bases respectively, with 11 bases between them. Germline values: CDR1 SQVTM, CDR2 ANQGSEA. The DNA for the CDR3 is TGCAGCGTTGGGGGGCAGGGAAATTCACCCCTCCACTTT. Its translation is CSVGGQGNSPLHF.

This clone was observed a handful of times. The V and J genes are TRBV7-3 and TRBJ2-2; D ambiguous. The CDR3 runs 12 residues. V gave up 5 bases and J gave up 5 bases, with 6 bases separating them. Germline CDR1 and CDR2: SGHTA and FQGTGA. The CDR3 DNA follows: TGTGCCAGCAGCCGAAGTACCGGGGAGCTGTTTTTT. Translating gives CASSRSTGELFF.

The CDR3 region has the DNA TGTGCCAGCAGCGTAGTTCACAGGGACGCGAATGAGCAGTTCTTC. Its protein is CASSVVHRDANEQFF. This rearrangement joins TRBV9 to TRBJ2-1; D might be TRBD1 (6 bases). The ends were cut back, 0 bases at V and 7 bases at J, with 14 bases in the middle. The CDR3 extends over 15 amino acids. Germline V lookup: CDR1 SGDLS, CDR2 YYNGEE. Variable domain in full (rest from reference TRBV9 and TRBJ2-1): DSGVTQTPKHLITATGQRVTLRCSPRSGDLSVYWYQQSLDQGLQFLIQYYNGEERAKGNILERFSAQQFPDLHSELNLSSLELGDSALYFCASSVVHRDANEQFFGPGTRLTVL.

This sequence joins TRBV18 and TRBJ1-5; D unresolved. With 6 bases removed from V and 0 bases from J, the gap between germline ends came to 12 bases. The CDR3 extends over 15 amino acids. Germline V gives CDR1 KGHSH, CDR2 LQKENI. In nucleotides, the CDR3 is TGTGCCAGCTCCCCCAACCATGTTAGCAATCAGCCCCAGCATTTT. Translation: CASSPNHVSNQPQHF.

This chain links TRBV19 with TRBJ1-1; D may be TRBD1 (6 bases). The ends were cut back, 7 bases at V and 4 bases at J, with 22 bases in the middle. The CDR3 has 16 residues. Germline CDR1 is LNHDA and CDR2 is SQIVND (reference sequence). The CDR3 bases are TGTGCCAGTACTGAATCTGGGGGGCGCGGAGTCACTGAAGCTTTCTTT. Translated: CASTESGGRGVTEAFF.

Regarding this clone: A much larger clonotype is one base distant, so this may be a read error. Other DNA sequences in this sample translate to the same CDR3. The chain employs TRBV7-9 and TRBJ2-1; 7 bases are a match to TRBD2. The V and J ends lost 0 bases and 4 bases, in that order; junction bases with no gene match: 0. Germline V CDR1 and CDR2: SEHNR, FQNEAQ (reference sequence). The CDR3 consists of 14 residues. CDR3 DNA: TGTGCCAGCAGCTTAGCGGGGGGGTACAATGAGCAGTTCTTC. Translating gives CASSLAGGYNEQFF.

The rearrangement links TRBV7-2 to TRBJ1-2; 10 nucleotides agree with TRBD1. V shed 5 bases, J shed 1 base, and the junction held 4 bases outside the gene matches. The CDR3 extends over 15 amino acids. The germline V gene encodes CDR1 SGHTA and CDR2 FQGNSA. The CDR3 DNA follows: TGTGCCAGCAGCCCCGGACAGGGGGGTAACTATGGCTACACCTTC. This translates into CASSPGQGGNYGYTF.